Detailed here is one T cell receptor (beta chain). Its antigen remains undetermined. No quality values exist for individual bases; no much larger clone is one base distant. Trimming accounts for 3 bases at V and 4 bases at J, while the number of junction bases matched to no gene is 11. From the cysteine through the phenylalanine, the CDR3 covers 16 amino acids. The sequence is cut down to CDR3 DNA, 48 bases in frame from base 1. CDR1 and CDR2 were assigned from the germline V gene (reference sequence) as MNHNY and SVGAGI. CD8 naive samples consisted of CD45RO-negative cells that were positively selected for CCR7, yielding a CD45RA+CCR7+ population without TemRA cells. The donors were healthy, HIV-negative adults who had no recently reported acute infections or vaccinations. Only Caucasian adults living in Nashville, Tennessee, USA were represented among the donors. Blood was obtained by leukapheresis, after which PBMCs were separated by Ficoll-Histopaque density gradient centrifugation and cryopreserved in liquid nitrogen vapor phase. Purity and quantity of every magnetically sorted T cell population were checked by analytical flow cytometry. Each sorted fraction had its genomic DNA isolated and then quantified by UV absorbance on a Nanodrop 2000c.

This entry belongs to a study of shared clonotypes between healthy human individuals (dated by TCRdb to the early 2020s). Describing the broader study: The cohort included three men and two women between 18 and 49 years of age. To increase sequencing depth and limit assay-specific biases, different laboratories used diverse techniques to prepare libraries and sequence TCR repertoires. For each donor, CD4 naive and CD4 memory were each run on three plates, CD8 naive on two plates, and CD8 memory on one plate. To estimate repertoire size and how much clonotypes are shared between individuals, the study performed deep sequencing of blood TCR repertoires from a few healthy adults. Between about 0.9 and 9 billion PBMCs per donor were obtained by leukapheresis.

The full study reports these points: The small number of donors limited the genetic and exposure-history diversity represented. Across a few donors, approximately 4.6% of naive CD4, roughly 3.5% of naive CD8, around 2.1% of memory CD4, and under 0.45% of memory CD8 clonotypes were shared. Naive subsets generally had larger estimated clonotype richness than memory subsets did. Based on pairwise subsampling, the degree of clonotype sharing among donors was expected to be affected by sequencing depth. Sampling was restricted to blood, and TCR repertoires in tissue are likely to differ from TCR repertoires in blood. Even with the large sequencing depth, rarefaction of the sorted-subset datasets indicated that sequencing was incomplete. Clonotypes shared by all four sorted-subset donors showed higher generation probabilities than non-shared clonotypes.

Using the deep immunoSEQ assay, TCR CDR3 regions were amplified from genomic DNA by multiplex PCR. Extracted genomic DNA from each cell subset was spread evenly across all wells of several immunoSEQ 96-well plates, with each plate serving as a replicate. For sorted subsets, each replicate PCR was loaded with about 0.2 ug genomic DNA, equivalent to 30,000 or so T cell genomes. Purified libraries were quantified with a Qubit 3.0 fluorometer, sized on a Bioanalyzer 2100, and re-quantified with the KAPA Library Quantification kit. A separate single-read 150-cycle Illumina NextSeq 550 flow cell was used to sequence each immunoSEQ 96-well plate. As for the authors' bioinformatics: Because the immunoSEQ output included only junctional sequences and no quality scores, the filtering could not be the same as the filtering used for full-length reads. Sequences were annotated with PyIR, a Python wrapper for IgBLAST v1.9, and V/J genes and CDR3 were assigned using IMGT germline references. Reads with weak V/J assignments (E-value above 1e-6), missing CDR3, stop codons, out-of-frame junctions, or ambiguous translated residues were removed. V3J clonotypes were defined as sequences sharing the same inferred V gene, J gene, and CDR3 amino acid sequence. To compute the percentage overlap between repertoires, the number of shared unique clonotypes was divided by the size of the smaller repertoire. Richness of each repertoire was evaluated using RTK rarefaction, the Chao1 estimator, and Recon v2.1 estimates of unobserved clonotypes. OLGA was used to compute generation probabilities for all TCRbeta clonotypes that the gDNA method yielded from a few donors. Held by TCRdb, this immuneACCESS table contains in-frame sequences only and omits some clones. Under half of the omission traces to an unresolved V gene where checked; the cause of the rest is unknown. From that table come the V and J calls and clone size; the DNA was used to work out D and trimming. The sample data list around 2,000,000 clones, and around 96% of these were observed just once. The ten largest clonotypes hold around 1.1% of the sample.

The sample consisted of naive CD8+ T cells sorted from blood. The intended sense of this specimen's cell subset or site label: CD45RA+CCR7+. The source is a man younger than 35 in good health. The rearrangement combines TRBV6-6 with TRBJ1-2; the central 7 bases match TRBD1. Here the CDR3 is given as CASSYSEDRMIYGYTF. The DNA is as follows: TGTGCCAGCAGTTATTCAGAGGACAGGATGATCTATGGCTACACCTTC.